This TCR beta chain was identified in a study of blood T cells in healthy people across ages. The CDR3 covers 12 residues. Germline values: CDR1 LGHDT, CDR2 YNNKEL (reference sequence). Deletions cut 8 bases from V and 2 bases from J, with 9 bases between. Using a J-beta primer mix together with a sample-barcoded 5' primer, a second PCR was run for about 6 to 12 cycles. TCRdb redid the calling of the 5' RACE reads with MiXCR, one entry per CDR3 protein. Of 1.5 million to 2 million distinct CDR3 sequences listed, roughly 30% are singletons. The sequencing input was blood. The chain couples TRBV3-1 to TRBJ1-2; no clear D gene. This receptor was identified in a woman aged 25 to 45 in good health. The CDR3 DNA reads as TGTGCCAGCCAAGAGCTCAACTATGGCTACACCTTC. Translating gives CASQELNYGYTF.